The next 21 T cell receptor beta chains were all read from a single sample in a study of beta chain features in type 1 diabetes. The entirety of the isolated RNA underwent reverse transcription, so expressed TCRB transcripts were sequenced. The method was immunoSEQ multiplex PCR; TCRdb's version includes in-frame clones alone and lacks a portion of them. The table lists 35,000 to 50,000 clones, approximately 48% of them singletons. The sample consisted of stem cell memory CD4+ T cells from blood. The receptors stem from a woman aged 25 to 39 in good health.

In this sample, this clone turned up a few times. This chain uses TRBV28 with TRBJ2-5; tentatively, D is TRBD1 (6 bases). There are 15 residues in the CDR3. The V gene's germline CDR1 is MDHEN and CDR2 SYDVKM. The V gene lost 7 bases and the J gene lost 5 bases, with 20 bases spanning the gap. Here the CDR3 DNA reads TGTGCCAGCACCATAGGGGGACCTGAATGGGAGACCCAGTACTTC. Protein sequence: CASTIGGPEWETQYF. Based on the CDR3 plus reference TRBV28 and TRBJ2-5, the full variable domain is DVKVTQSSRYLVKRTGEKVFLECVQDMDHENMFWYRQDPGLGLRLIYFSYDVKMKEKGDIPEGYSVSREKKERFSLILESASTNQTSMYLCASTIGGPEWETQYFGPGTRLLVL.

This chain links TRBV27 with TRBJ2-1; 7 bases fit TRBD1. V dropped 3 bases and J dropped 0; count of bases not matched to a gene: 8. Germline CDR1 is MNHEY and CDR2 is SMNVEV (reference sequence). This CDR3 has 17 amino acids. The chain's CDR3 is CASSFHTGDRSYNEQFF. CDR3 nucleotide sequence: TGTGCCAGCAGTTTCCATACAGGGGACCGCTCCTACAATGAGCAGTTCTTC.

The J gene is TRBJ2-3, the V gene TRBV7-2, with TRBD2 matching over 12 bases. Germline V CDR1 and CDR2: SGHTA, FQGNSA. The ends lost 5 bases at V and 5 bases at J; junction bases unmatched: 11. CDR3 length equals 17 residues. Written as DNA, the CDR3 is TGTGCCAGCAGCCGCCCCTTACTAGCGGGAGGTGGAGATACGCAGTATTTT. Encoded protein: CASSRPLLAGGGDTQYF.

The chain joins TRBV4-3 to TRBJ2-7, with 11 positions matching TRBD2. TRBJ2-1 explains the end of the DNA better; the J call may be wrong. Germline lookup yields CDR1 LGHNA and CDR2 YSLEER. The CDR3 sequence is 20 residues long. CDR3 nucleotide sequence: TGCGCCAGCAGCCAAGAAATAAAGCGGAGACTAGCGGGATCCTACAATGAGCAGTTCTTC. Protein sequence: CASSQEIKRRLAGSYNEQFF.

The rearrangement links TRBV19 to TRBJ2-3; D possibly corresponds to TRBD2 (6 bases). V gave up 6 bases and J gave up 0 bases, with 10 bases separating them. The CDR3 has 14 amino acids. Germline V CDR1 and CDR2: LNHDA, SQIVND (reference sequence). CDR3 DNA sequence: TGTGCCAGTAGGGATGGGGGGAGCACAGATACGCAGTATTTT. Its protein is CASRDGGSTDTQYF.

The genes are TRBV5-1 and TRBJ1-4, with TRBD1 as a possible D gene (6 bases). CDR1 SGHRS and CDR2 YFSETQ come from the germline V gene. The CDR3 runs 17 residues. Trimming pared 5 bases from V and 4 bases from J, leaving 21 bases between. The CDR3 loop reads CASRLTPGVPVNEKLFF. The CDR3 bases are TGCGCCAGCAGATTGACCCCAGGGGTTCCGGTTAATGAAAAACTGTTTTTT.

This clone has a handful of counts. The rearrangement joins TRBV4-2 to TRBJ2-1; TRBD2 matches 13 bases. The CDR3 is 18 amino acids. The ends lost 0 bases at V and 10 bases at J; junction bases unmatched: 12. Germline CDR1 LGHNA, CDR2 YNFKEQ. The CDR3 nucleotides read TGTGCCAGCAGCCAAGACTGGACTAGCGGGAGTTTCGGAGGGGAGCAGTTCTTC. Translation gives CASSQDWTSGSFGGEQFF.

The CDR3 DNA sequence: TGTGCCAGCAGCTTTTTACTCCATAGCTCCTACAATGAGCAGTTCTTC. Translating it yields CASSFLLHSSYNEQFF. The V gene is TRBV5-8, the J gene TRBJ2-1; D unresolved. The germline gives CDR1 SGHTS, CDR2 YDEGEE. V was shortened by 2 bases and J by 0 bases, with 12 bases between the two germline ends. The length of the CDR3 is 16 residues.

The table lists this clone with a count of one. V is TRBV27 and J is TRBJ1-5; TRBD1 agrees at 9 bases. This CDR3 is 14 amino acids long. V lost 6 bases, J lost 10 bases, and 10 bases stayed unmatched. Germline CDR1 is MNHEY and CDR2 is SMNVEV (reference sequence). The CDR3 DNA follows: TGTGCCAGCAGCCCGGGACAGGGTGGGGGACCCCAGCATTTT. Amino acid sequence: CASSPGQGGGPQHF.

The gene calls are TRBV7-2 and TRBJ2-5, with 8 positions matching TRBD1. This CDR3 is 15 amino acids long. J lost 5 bases, V lost 5 bases, and 10 bases had no gene match. Germline values: CDR1 SGHTA, CDR2 FQGNSA. CDR3 protein: CASSPRTGYSETQYF. The CDR3 nucleotides are TGTGCCAGCAGCCCCCGGACAGGGTATTCGGAGACCCAGTACTTC.

This chain joins TRBV7-2 and TRBJ2-1, with 8 bases identical to TRBD2. The ends lost 5 bases at V and 5 bases at J; junction bases unmatched: 11. Germline CDR1 is SGHTA and CDR2 is FQGNSA. The CDR3 totals 16 residues. The CDR3 DNA follows: TGTGCCAGCAGCCCTCGGGGTAGCGGGACTCACAATGAGCAGTTCTTC. This translates into CASSPRGSGTHNEQFF.

This clone was observed a few times. This chain uses TRBV2 with TRBJ2-2; 7 bases match TRBD2. The CDR3 has 15 residues. Germline loops: CDR1 SNHLY, CDR2 FYNNEI. Unmatched junction bases numbered 13, after V lost 8 bases and J lost 7 bases. The CDR3 is CASLAGASLFGELFF. CDR3 DNA sequence: TGTGCCAGCTTAGCGGGCGCAAGTCTTTTCGGGGAGCTGTTTTTT.

The chain employs TRBV19 and TRBJ1-1; 9 nucleotides match TRBD1. Germline values: CDR1 LNHDA, CDR2 SQIVND (reference sequence). The V segment lost 1 base and the J segment 1 base; nucleotides outside the gene matches: 4. This CDR3 spans 16 amino acids. DNA for the CDR3: TGTGCCAGTAGTATAGGACCGGGACAGGGGAACACTGAAGCTTTCTTT. Protein sequence: CASSIGPGQGNTEAFF.

The V gene is TRBV9, the J gene TRBJ2-6, with D unclear. With 0 bases removed from V and 0 bases from J, the gap between germline ends came to 7 bases. From germline, CDR1 is SGDLS and CDR2 YYNGEE. CDR3 length equals 16 residues. CDR3 in amino acids: CASSVGHSSGANVLTF. As DNA, the CDR3 is TGTGCCAGCAGCGTAGGTCACAGCTCTGGGGCCAACGTCCTGACTTTC.

The genes are TRBV19 and TRBJ2-3, with TRBD2 identical over 15 bases. V shed 8 bases, J shed 4 bases, and the junction held 10 bases outside the gene matches. The CDR3 has 17 residues. The germline gives CDR1 LNHDA, CDR2 SQIVND (reference sequence). CDR3 in DNA: TGTGCCAGTCATCCGGGACTAGCGGGAGGTTTTGCAGATACGCAGTATTTT. Amino acid sequence: CASHPGLAGGFADTQYF. Full variable domain (rest looked up from reference TRBV19 and TRBJ2-3): DGGITQSPKYLFRKEGQNVTLSCEQNLNHDAMYWYRQDPGQGLRLIYYSQIVNDFQKGDIAEGYSVSREKKESFPLTVTSAQKNPTAFYLCASHPGLAGGFADTQYFGPGTRLTVL.

This clone appeared a few times. The chain links TRBV9 to TRBJ2-1, with TRBD2 matching over 9 bases. CDR1 and CDR2 (germline): SGDLS, YYNGEE. The CDR3 consists of 17 residues. V lost 0 bases to trimming and J lost 6 bases; unmatched junction nucleotides: 10. The CDR3 nucleotides read TGTGCCAGCAGCGTAGCCGGCCGGATAGCGGGAGTCAATGAGCAGTTCTTC. Protein product: CASSVAGRIAGVNEQFF. The full variable domain, rest sourced from reference TRBV9 and TRBJ2-1, is DSGVTQTPKHLITATGQRVTLRCSPRSGDLSVYWYQQSLDQGLQFLIQYYNGEERAKGNILERFSAQQFPDLHSELNLSSLELGDSALYFCASSVAGRIAGVNEQFFGPGTRLTVL.

The gene calls are TRBV30 and TRBJ2-3, with a possible D match to TRBD2 (6 bases). V shed 7 bases and J shed 0 bases, with 17 bases lying between them. CDR3 size: 15 residues. The germline CDR1 and CDR2 sequences are GTSNPN and SVGIG (reference sequence). CDR3 nucleotide sequence: TGTGCCTCAACCTCTGGGGCGGGGAGCACAGATACGCAGTATTTT. Residues: CASTSGAGSTDTQYF.

In its sample, this clone was seen a few times. This chain connects TRBV18 to TRBJ2-7; 9 bases agree with TRBD1. Germline V gives CDR1 KGHSH, CDR2 LQKENI. The CDR3 covers 16 residues. V was pared by 5 bases and J by 6 bases, with 14 bases of the junction left unmatched. CDR3 loop: CASSSGGTGYPLEQYF. The CDR3 DNA follows: TGTGCCAGCTCAAGCGGCGGGACAGGGTACCCCCTCGAGCAGTACTTC.

The CDR3 reads CASSGQGANQPQHF. The CDR3, as DNA: TGTGCCAGCAGTGGGCAGGGCGCCAATCAGCCCCAGCATTTT. The genes are TRBV6-5 and TRBJ1-5; weak D call: TRBD1 (5 bases). Germline V lookup: CDR1 MNHEY, CDR2 SVGAGI. CDR3 size: 14 residues. Trimming left V 5 bases short and J 3 bases short, with 11 bases between.

The chain joins TRBV11-1 to TRBJ2-3; the match to TRBD2 covers 7 bases. Germline-derived CDR1 and CDR2 are SGHAT and FQDESV (reference sequence). Trimming at V came to 6 bases and at J to 0 bases, leaving 6 bases not matched to a gene. This CDR3 is built from 15 residues. CDR3 coding DNA: TGTGCCAGCAGACCCCGGGGGGAGAGCACAGATACGCAGTATTTT. It codes for CASRPRGESTDTQYF.

The chain is built from TRBV2 and TRBJ2-1, with TRBD1 as a possible D gene (5 bases). V was clipped by 6 bases and J by 5 bases, with 11 bases between them. Germline loops: CDR1 SNHLY, CDR2 FYNNEI. The CDR3 runs to 13 residues. This CDR3 is CASRKGLNNEQFF. The CDR3 bases are TGTGCCAGCAGGAAGGGGCTGAACAATGAGCAGTTCTTC.